Following are 7 T cell receptor beta chains from one sample sequenced in a study of cytomegalovirus exposure and HLA in healthy donors. PCR used 60 Vbeta primers and 13 Jbeta primers. Sequenced by immunoSEQ multiplex PCR; TCRdb stores in-frame clones only, minus some. This repertoire shows around 140,000 clones, approximately 87% found once; its top ten account for 1.5%. The sequenced material came from PBMCs. These receptors were taken from a man aged 40-55 years in good health and CMV-seronegative.

This chain uses TRBV5-1 with TRBJ2-1, with TRBD2 identical over 10 bases. V shed 1 base, J shed 5 bases, and the junction held 3 bases outside the gene matches. CDR1 and CDR2 from the germline V gene are SGHRS and YFSETQ. This CDR3 is built from 15 residues. CDR3 DNA: TGCGCCAGCAGCTTGCCACTAGCGGGGAACAATGAGCAGTTCTTC. It is translated as CASSLPLAGNNEQFF.

This chain joins TRBV11-3 and TRBJ2-7; TRBD1 agrees at 8 bases. V trimming: 5 bases; J trimming: 2 bases; junction bases outside the gene matches: 5. The germline gives CDR1 SGHNT, CDR2 YENEEA. The CDR3 has 14 amino acids. The CDR3 here is CASSPRDRTYEQYF. The CDR3 nucleotides are TGTGCCAGCAGCCCCCGGGACAGGACCTACGAGCAGTACTTC.

The CDR3 coding sequence is TGTGCCAGCAGCTTAGATACAGGCACTTACAATGAGCAGTTCTTC. It specifies CASSLDTGTYNEQFF. V and J are TRBV7-2 and TRBJ2-1, with TRBD1 as a possible D gene (5 bases). The V gene lost 1 base and the J gene lost 4 bases, with 11 bases spanning the gap. The germline gives CDR1 SGHTA, CDR2 FQGNSA. The CDR3 covers 15 residues.

This chain joins TRBV10-3 and TRBJ2-7; maybe TRBD1 (6 bases). V was trimmed by 4 bases and J by 3 bases, leaving 13 bases between them. The CDR3 length is 14 residues. The germline V gene encodes CDR1 ENHRY and CDR2 SYGVKD. As DNA, the CDR3 is TGTGCCATCAGTGCCCCGGGACATCTCTACGAGCAGTACTTC. It encodes CAISAPGHLYEQYF.

This chain joins TRBV28 and TRBJ1-1, with TRBD1 matching 11 bases. Germline values: CDR1 MDHEN, CDR2 SYDVKM. Trimming at V came to 5 bases and at J to 4 bases, leaving 3 bases not matched to a gene. The CDR3 extends over 14 amino acids. The CDR3 sequence is CASSQDRGPTEAFF. CDR3 sequence (DNA): TGTGCCAGCAGTCAGGACAGGGGGCCCACTGAAGCTTTCTTT.

J is TRBJ2-2 and V is TRBV29-1; tentatively, D is TRBD1 (5 bases). There are 17 residues in the CDR3. Trimming pared 1 base from V and 4 bases from J, leaving 19 bases between. Germline V gene sequence: CDR1 SQVTM, CDR2 ANQGSEA. The CDR3 sequence: CSVEVVAGRRGTGELFF. DNA for the CDR3: TGCAGCGTTGAAGTGGTGGCAGGAAGAAGGGGCACCGGGGAGCTGTTTTTT.

The chain carries TRBV7-2 and TRBJ2-3; D gene uncertain. CDR3 size: 16 residues. Trimming took 1 base from V and 5 from J, leaving 16 bases between them. Per the germline V gene, CDR1 is SGHTA and CDR2 is FQGNSA. CDR3 amino acids: CASSLGHSTSVDTQYF. Written as DNA, the CDR3 is TGTGCCAGCAGCTTAGGACACTCAACGAGTGTAGATACGCAGTATTTT.